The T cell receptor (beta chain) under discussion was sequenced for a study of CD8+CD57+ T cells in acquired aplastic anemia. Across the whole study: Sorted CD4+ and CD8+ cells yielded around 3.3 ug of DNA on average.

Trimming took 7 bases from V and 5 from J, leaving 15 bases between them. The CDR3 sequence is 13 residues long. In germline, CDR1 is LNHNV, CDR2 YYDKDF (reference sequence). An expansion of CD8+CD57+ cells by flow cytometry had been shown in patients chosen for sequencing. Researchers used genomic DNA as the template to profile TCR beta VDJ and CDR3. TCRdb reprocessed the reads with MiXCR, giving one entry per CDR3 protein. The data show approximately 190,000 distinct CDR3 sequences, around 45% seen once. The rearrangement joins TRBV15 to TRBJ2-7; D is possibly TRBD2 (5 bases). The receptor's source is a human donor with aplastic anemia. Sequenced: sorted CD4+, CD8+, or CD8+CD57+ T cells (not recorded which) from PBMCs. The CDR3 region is CATNLGLADEQYF. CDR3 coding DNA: TGTGCCACCAACTTAGGGCTAGCAGACGAGCAGTACTTC. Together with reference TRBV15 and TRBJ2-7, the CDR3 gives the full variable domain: DAMVIQNPRYQVTQFGKPVTLSCSQTLNHNVMYWYQQKSSQAPKLLFHYYDKDFNNEADTPDNFQSRRPNTSFCFLDIRSPGLGDTAMYLCATNLGLADEQYFGPGTRLTVT.